The rows below give T cell receptor beta chains drawn from one sample of a study of blood T cell repertoires in COVID-19. This table comes from immunoSEQ multiplex PCR, and its TCRdb copy is limited to in-frame clones, with some not included. The sample lists roughly 380,000 clones; more than 85% were seen once. Sequencing was done on a sample of PBMCs or T cells enriched from blood (not recorded which). Source of these receptors: a woman aged 30 to 39 who had recovered from COVID-19. The CDR3 runs from the conserved cysteine through the conserved F or W. The order of the fields is J gene, D gene, V gene, clone size, CDR3 DNA, CDR3 protein. A D gene is named only where the DNA matches it firmly. Clone sizes are given selectively: once, few, many, or a class where the clone is expanded.

j_call: TRBJ1-2
d_call: TRBD1
v_call: TRBV6-5
clone_size: NA
cdr3_nt: TGTGCCAGCAGTCCAAGGACAGGGTACGGCTACACCTTC
cdr3_aa: CASSPRTGYGYTF

j_call: TRBJ1-1
d_call: TRBD1
v_call: TRBV11-1
clone_size: few
cdr3_nt: TGTGCCAGCAGCTCACGACAGGGGAATACTGAAGCTTTCTTT
cdr3_aa: CASSSRQGNTEAFF

j_call: TRBJ1-1
d_call: NA
v_call: TRBV5-4
clone_size: NA
cdr3_nt: TGTGCCAGCAGGAACCTCGACAAGGTTGAAGCTTTCTTT
cdr3_aa: CASRNLDKVEAFF

j_call: TRBJ1-1
d_call: TRBD1
v_call: TRBV3-1/TRBV3-2
clone_size: NA
cdr3_nt: TGTGCCAGCAGCCAAGCCTTGGCCGGGACAGGGATTCGGAACACTGAAGCTTTCTTT
cdr3_aa: CASSQALAGTGIRNTEAFF

j_call: TRBJ2-1
d_call: TRBD2
v_call: TRBV2
clone_size: NA
cdr3_nt: TGTGCCTGCGGGAGTACGAGGTTCAATGAGCAGTTCTTC
cdr3_aa: CACGSTRFNEQFF

j_call: TRBJ2-7
d_call: NA
v_call: TRBV12-3/TRBV12-4
clone_size: NA
cdr3_nt: TGTGCCAGCAGGCCACAGTACTCCTACGAGCAGTACTTC
cdr3_aa: CASRPQYSYEQYF

j_call: TRBJ1-2
d_call: TRBD1
v_call: TRBV19
clone_size: NA
cdr3_nt: TGTGCCAATAGGGACAGGGGGGGGTCTAACTATGGCTACACCTTC
cdr3_aa: CANRDRGGSNYGYTF

j_call: TRBJ2-5
d_call: TRBD2
v_call: TRBV7-6
clone_size: NA
cdr3_nt: TGTGCCAGCAGCTTAGATGCGGGAGGGACCCAAGAGACCCAGTACTTC
cdr3_aa: CASSLDAGGTQETQYF

j_call: TRBJ2-7
d_call: NA
v_call: TRBV23-1
clone_size: NA
cdr3_nt: TGCGCCAGCCTCCTCCAGGGAATCTACGAGCAGTACTTC
cdr3_aa: CASLLQGIYEQYF

j_call: TRBJ2-7
d_call: NA
v_call: TRBV19
clone_size: NA
cdr3_nt: TGTGCCAGTAGTATACCTTTCTACGAGCAGTACTTC
cdr3_aa: CASSIPFYEQYF

j_call: TRBJ1-2
d_call: TRBD1
v_call: TRBV5-1
clone_size: NA
cdr3_nt: TGCGCCAGCAGCTCCGGACAGGGGGCTTACTATGGCTACACCTTC
cdr3_aa: CASSSGQGAYYGYTF

j_call: TRBJ1-1
d_call: TRBD1
v_call: TRBV19
clone_size: NA
cdr3_nt: TGTGCCAGTACGGACAGGGGTTCCACTGAAGCTTTCTTT
cdr3_aa: CASTDRGSTEAFF

j_call: TRBJ1-2
d_call: NA
v_call: TRBV19
clone_size: NA
cdr3_nt: TGTGCCAGTAGTATCCGACATAACTATGGCTACACCTTC
cdr3_aa: CASSIRHNYGYTF

j_call: TRBJ2-1
d_call: TRBD2
v_call: TRBV4-2
clone_size: NA
cdr3_nt: TGTGCCAGCACCCTCACTAGCGGGGACGCGAACGAGCAGTTCTTC
cdr3_aa: CASTLTSGDANEQFF

j_call: TRBJ1-1
d_call: NA
v_call: TRBV12-3/TRBV12-4
clone_size: NA
cdr3_nt: TGTGCCAGCAGTTTAGGTCAACTTGAAGCTTTCTTT
cdr3_aa: CASSLGQLEAFF

j_call: TRBJ2-1
d_call: TRBD2
v_call: TRBV5-1
clone_size: NA
cdr3_nt: TGCGCCAGCAGCTTGCAACCCCCCAGCGGGAGTTACAATGAGCAGTTCTTC
cdr3_aa: CASSLQPPSGSYNEQFF

j_call: TRBJ2-7
d_call: TRBD1
v_call: TRBV5-1
clone_size: NA
cdr3_nt: TGCGCCAGCAGCTTGCGGCGGTTCCAAGACAGGGTCATCTACGAGCAGTACTTC
cdr3_aa: CASSLRRFQDRVIYEQYF

j_call: TRBJ1-2
d_call: NA
v_call: TRBV2
clone_size: once
cdr3_nt: TGTGCCAGCAGTGGCCAAGGGGAAGTCAGAGGCTACACCTTC
cdr3_aa: CASSGQGEVRGYTF

j_call: TRBJ2-7
d_call: TRBD2
v_call: TRBV11-2
clone_size: few
cdr3_nt: TGTGCCAGCAGCTTAGCTCAGGCTAGCGGTGACTACGAGCAGTACTTC
cdr3_aa: CASSLAQASGDYEQYF

j_call: TRBJ1-5
d_call: NA
v_call: TRBV19
clone_size: once
cdr3_nt: TGTGCCAGTAGCGCGAAGGACTGGACAGAAAATCAGCCCCAGCATTTT
cdr3_aa: CASSAKDWTENQPQHF

j_call: TRBJ2-7
d_call: NA
v_call: TRBV6-5
clone_size: once
cdr3_nt: TGTGCCAGCACTCCGGACAGTTCGTTCTACGAGCAGTACTTC
cdr3_aa: CASTPDSSFYEQYF

j_call: TRBJ1-1
d_call: NA
v_call: TRBV30
clone_size: NA
cdr3_nt: TGTGCCTGGAGTCCGGGTACTGAAGCTTTCTTT
cdr3_aa: CAWSPGTEAFF

j_call: TRBJ2-2
d_call: TRBD2
v_call: TRBV7-8
clone_size: NA
cdr3_nt: TGTGCCAGCAGCCTAAGAGGGACTAGCGGGAGTAGGACCGGGGAGCTGTTTTTT
cdr3_aa: CASSLRGTSGSRTGELFF

j_call: TRBJ1-3
d_call: TRBD1
v_call: TRBV5-6
clone_size: NA
cdr3_nt: TGTGCCAGCAGCAGGACAGGGGAAGGAAACACCATATATTTT
cdr3_aa: CASSRTGEGNTIYF

j_call: TRBJ2-1
d_call: TRBD2
v_call: TRBV29-1
clone_size: NA
cdr3_nt: TGCAGCGTCGCACGACTAGCGGGAGGAGACAATGAGCAGTTCTTC
cdr3_aa: CSVARLAGGDNEQFF

j_call: TRBJ2-7
d_call: TRBD2
v_call: TRBV5-1
clone_size: NA
cdr3_nt: TGCGCCAGCAGCACAGTAGCGGGAGTTGACGAGCAGTACTTC
cdr3_aa: CASSTVAGVDEQYF

j_call: TRBJ2-2
d_call: TRBD1
v_call: TRBV28
clone_size: once
cdr3_nt: TGTGCCAGCAAAATGGGACAGGGGAGCACCGGGGAGCTGTTTTTT
cdr3_aa: CASKMGQGSTGELFF

j_call: TRBJ1-1
d_call: TRBD1
v_call: TRBV28
clone_size: few
cdr3_nt: TGTGCCAGCACGGGACAGAAGAACACTGAAGCTTTCTTT
cdr3_aa: CASTGQKNTEAFF

j_call: TRBJ2-3
d_call: NA
v_call: TRBV2
clone_size: NA
cdr3_nt: TGTGCCAGCAGTGCGGGGGGCGGTGACACAGATACGCAGTATTTT
cdr3_aa: CASSAGGGDTDTQYF

j_call: TRBJ2-5
d_call: TRBD2
v_call: TRBV28
clone_size: NA
cdr3_nt: TGTGCCAGCAGTTTATGGCTAGCGGGGGCCGGGGGGGAGACCCAGTACTTC
cdr3_aa: CASSLWLAGAGGETQYF

j_call: TRBJ1-5
d_call: NA
v_call: TRBV4-1
clone_size: NA
cdr3_nt: TGCGCCAGCAGCCAAGCCGGACAGTTCAATCAGCCCCAGCATTTT
cdr3_aa: CASSQAGQFNQPQHF

j_call: TRBJ2-7
d_call: TRBD2
v_call: TRBV9
clone_size: NA
cdr3_nt: TGTGCCAGCAGCGTAGCGGGAGGAGGAAACGAGCAGTACTTC
cdr3_aa: CASSVAGGGNEQYF

j_call: TRBJ2-3
d_call: TRBD2
v_call: TRBV11-2
clone_size: NA
cdr3_nt: TGTGCCAGCAGCTTAGGAGCGGGACCTAGCACAGATACGCAGTATTTT
cdr3_aa: CASSLGAGPSTDTQYF

j_call: TRBJ1-6
d_call: NA
v_call: TRBV5-8
clone_size: NA
cdr3_nt: TGTGCCAGCAGCTTGGGACCGGGGAATTCACCCCTCCACTTT
cdr3_aa: CASSLGPGNSPLHF

j_call: TRBJ2-1
d_call: NA
v_call: TRBV2
clone_size: NA
cdr3_nt: TGTGCCAGCGCCCGCCGGGGGGCCGGGAATGAGCAGTTCTTC
cdr3_aa: CASARRGAGNEQFF

j_call: TRBJ2-7
d_call: TRBD2
v_call: TRBV30
clone_size: NA
cdr3_nt: TGTGCCTGGAGGTCGATAGCGGGGGGGCCAGGGGAGCAGTACTTC
cdr3_aa: CAWRSIAGGPGEQYF

j_call: TRBJ2-7
d_call: TRBD1
v_call: TRBV7-6
clone_size: NA
cdr3_nt: TGTGCCAGCAGCTTAGTTTTATCTAAGGGGCCCGGGACAGCCACCTACGAGCAGTACTTC
cdr3_aa: CASSLVLSKGPGTATYEQYF

j_call: TRBJ1-2
d_call: NA
v_call: TRBV11-2
clone_size: NA
cdr3_nt: TGTGCCAGCAGCACCAGGGGTTTTGGCTACACCTTC
cdr3_aa: CASSTRGFGYTF

j_call: TRBJ2-7
d_call: NA
v_call: TRBV28
clone_size: NA
cdr3_nt: TGTGCCAGCAGTAGTTCAGGGCTTAACTACGAGCAGTACTTC
cdr3_aa: CASSSSGLNYEQYF

j_call: TRBJ2-7
d_call: NA
v_call: TRBV15
clone_size: NA
cdr3_nt: TGTGCCACCAGCAGAGATCGATCAGCGGGCCTCTTC
cdr3_aa: CATSRDRSAGLF

j_call: TRBJ1-4
d_call: NA
v_call: TRBV9
clone_size: NA
cdr3_nt: TGTGCCAGCAGCGTATCAGGGGAAAGGAAAAAACTGTTTTTT
cdr3_aa: CASSVSGERKKLFF

j_call: TRBJ1-4
d_call: NA
v_call: TRBV5-5
clone_size: NA
cdr3_nt: TGTGCCAGCAGCTTGGAAGGGCAGGGAGGGGAAAAACTGTTTTTT
cdr3_aa: CASSLEGQGGEKLFF

j_call: TRBJ2-5
d_call: NA
v_call: TRBV19
clone_size: NA
cdr3_nt: TGTGCCAGTAGTATAGTCGGGGATCAAGAGACCCAGTACTTC
cdr3_aa: CASSIVGDQETQYF

j_call: TRBJ1-1
d_call: TRBD1
v_call: TRBV18
clone_size: NA
cdr3_nt: TGTGCCAGCTCACAGACAGGGGGCACTGAAGCTTTCTTT
cdr3_aa: CASSQTGGTEAFF